The TCR beta chain under discussion was sequenced for a study of pediatric ulcerative colitis. Overall study findings and caveats: Acute severe colitis showed lower rectal diversity from clonal expansions. Blood-rectal clonal overlap within each person was significantly higher in ulcerative colitis patients than controls. Some T cells in rectal biopsies may come from blood, especially with overt colitis.

A remark on this clone: Its target is not known.

This table comes from immunoSEQ multiplex PCR, and its TCRdb copy is limited to in-frame clones, with some not included. The profile covers approximately 22,000 clones, with 71% appearing a single time and about 14% taken by the ten largest. The ends were cut back, 2 bases at V and 4 bases at J, with 11 bases in the middle. The germline CDR1 and CDR2 sequences are SGHTA and FQGNSA. This CDR3 is 14 amino acids long. Rectal tissue came from one to two pinch biopsies taken at colonoscopy. The chain joins TRBV7-2 to TRBJ1-1; no reliable D call. The sample taken for sequencing was gut tissue. The sequence derives from a boy aged 5-17 years with severe ulcerative colitis. The CDR3 nucleotides are TGTGCCAGCAGCTTATTCGAGCCAGCCACTGAAGCTTTCTTT. Its protein product is CASSLFEPATEAFF.